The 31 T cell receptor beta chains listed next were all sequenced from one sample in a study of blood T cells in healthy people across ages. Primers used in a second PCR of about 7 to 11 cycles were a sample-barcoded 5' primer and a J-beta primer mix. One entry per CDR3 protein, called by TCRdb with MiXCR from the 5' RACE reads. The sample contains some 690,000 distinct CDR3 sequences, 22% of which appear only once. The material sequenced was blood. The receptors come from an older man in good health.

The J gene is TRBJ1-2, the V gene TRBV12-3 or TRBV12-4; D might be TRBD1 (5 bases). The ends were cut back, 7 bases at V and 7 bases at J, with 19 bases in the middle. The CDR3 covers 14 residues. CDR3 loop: CASTWGRSIGGYTF. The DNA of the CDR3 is TGTGCCAGCACCTGGGGCAGGAGTATTGGTGGCTACACCTTC.

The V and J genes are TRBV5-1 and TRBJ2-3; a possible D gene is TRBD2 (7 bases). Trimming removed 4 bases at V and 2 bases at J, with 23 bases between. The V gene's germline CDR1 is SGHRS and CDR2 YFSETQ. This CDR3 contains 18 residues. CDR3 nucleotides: TGCGCCAGCAGCAAAAGAACCCAGGGAGGGGGGAACACAGATACGCAGTATTTT. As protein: CASSKRTQGGGNTDTQYF.

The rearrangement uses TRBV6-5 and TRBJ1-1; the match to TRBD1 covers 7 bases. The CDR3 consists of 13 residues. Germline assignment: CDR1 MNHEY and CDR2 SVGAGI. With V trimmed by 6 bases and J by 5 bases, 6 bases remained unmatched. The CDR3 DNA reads TGTGCCAGCAGCAGCAGGGGGTTAACTGAAGCTTTCTTT. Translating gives CASSSRGLTEAFF.

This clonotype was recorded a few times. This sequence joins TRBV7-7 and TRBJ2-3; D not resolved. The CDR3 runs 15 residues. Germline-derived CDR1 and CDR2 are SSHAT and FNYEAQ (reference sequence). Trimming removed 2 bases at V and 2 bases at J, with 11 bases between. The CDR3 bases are TGTGCCAGCAGCTTACGGTATTCTCCCACAGATACGCAGTATTTT. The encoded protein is CASSLRYSPTDTQYF.

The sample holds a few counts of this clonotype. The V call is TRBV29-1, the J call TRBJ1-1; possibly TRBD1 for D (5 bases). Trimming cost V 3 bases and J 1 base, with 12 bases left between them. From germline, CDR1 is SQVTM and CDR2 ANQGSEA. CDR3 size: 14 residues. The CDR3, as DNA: TGCAGCGTTGATAGGCCAGGGAGGAACACTGAAGCTTTCTTT. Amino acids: CSVDRPGRNTEAFF.

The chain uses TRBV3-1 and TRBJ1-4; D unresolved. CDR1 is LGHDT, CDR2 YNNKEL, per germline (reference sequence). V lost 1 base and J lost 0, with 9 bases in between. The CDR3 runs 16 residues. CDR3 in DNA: TGTGCCAGCAGCCAAGTTAGGAGGGCAACTAATGAAAAACTGTTTTTT. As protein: CASSQVRRATNEKLFF. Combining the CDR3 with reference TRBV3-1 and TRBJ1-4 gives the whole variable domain DTAVSQTPKYLVTQMGNDKSIKCEQNLGHDTMYWYKQDSKKFLKIMFSYNNKELIINETVPNRFSPKSPDKAHLNLHINSLELGDSAVYFCASSQVRRATNEKLFFGSGTQLSVL.

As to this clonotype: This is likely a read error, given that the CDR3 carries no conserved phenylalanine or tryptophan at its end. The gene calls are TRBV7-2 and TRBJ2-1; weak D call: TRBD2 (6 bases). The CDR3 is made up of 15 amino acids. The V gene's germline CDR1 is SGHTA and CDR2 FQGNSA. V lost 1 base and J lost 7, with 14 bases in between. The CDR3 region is CASSLVIRGSNEQFL. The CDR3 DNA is TGTGCCAGCAGCTTAGTGATCCGGGGGTCGAATGAGCAGTTCCTC.

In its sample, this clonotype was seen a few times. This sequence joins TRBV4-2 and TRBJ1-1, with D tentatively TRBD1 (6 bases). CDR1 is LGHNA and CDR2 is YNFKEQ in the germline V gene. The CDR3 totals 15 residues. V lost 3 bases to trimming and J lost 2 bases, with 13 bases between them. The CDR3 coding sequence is TGTGCCAGCAGCCAGACGGCAGGGACAAACACTGAAGCTTTCTTT. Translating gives CASSQTAGTNTEAFF.

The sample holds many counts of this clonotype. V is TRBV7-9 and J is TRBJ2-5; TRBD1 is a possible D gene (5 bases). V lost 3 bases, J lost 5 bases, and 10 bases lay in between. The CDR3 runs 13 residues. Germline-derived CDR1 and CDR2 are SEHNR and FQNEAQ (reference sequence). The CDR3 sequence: CASSFQAGETQYF. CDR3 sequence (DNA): TGTGCCAGCAGCTTCCAGGCAGGGGAGACCCAGTACTTC. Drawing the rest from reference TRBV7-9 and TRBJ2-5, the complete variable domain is DTGVSQNPRHKITKRGQNVTFRCDPISEHNRLYWYRQTLGQGPEFLTYFQNEAQLEKSRLLSDRFSAERPKGSFSTLEIQRTEQGDSAMYLCASSFQAGETQYFGPGTRLLVL.

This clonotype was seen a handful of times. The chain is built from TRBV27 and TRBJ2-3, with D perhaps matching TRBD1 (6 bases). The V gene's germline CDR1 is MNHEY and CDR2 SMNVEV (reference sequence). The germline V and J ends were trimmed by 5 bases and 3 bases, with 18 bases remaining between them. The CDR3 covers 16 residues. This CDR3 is CASSPSQRRGTDTQYF. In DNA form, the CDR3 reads TGTGCCAGCAGTCCTTCCCAACGCAGGGGAACAGATACGCAGTATTTT.

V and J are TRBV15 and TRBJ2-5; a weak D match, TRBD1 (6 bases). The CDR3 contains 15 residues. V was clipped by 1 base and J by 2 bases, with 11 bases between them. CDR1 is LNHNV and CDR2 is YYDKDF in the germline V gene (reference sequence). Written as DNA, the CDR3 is TGTGCCACCAGCAGAGTTATCAGGGGACAAGAGACCCAGTACTTC. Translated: CATSRVIRGQETQYF. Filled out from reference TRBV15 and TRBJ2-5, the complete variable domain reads DAMVIQNPRYQVTQFGKPVTLSCSQTLNHNVMYWYQQKSSQAPKLLFHYYDKDFNNEADTPDNFQSRRPNTSFCFLDIRSPGLGDTAMYLCATSRVIRGQETQYFGPGTRLLVL.

Here the CDR3 reads CASSKGNRDSPLHF. The CDR3 DNA reads as TGTGCCAGCAGCAAGGGGAACAGAGATTCACCCCTCCACTTT. The gene calls are TRBV21-1 and TRBJ1-6. TRBV21-1 is termed a pseudogene. CDR3 length: 14 residues.

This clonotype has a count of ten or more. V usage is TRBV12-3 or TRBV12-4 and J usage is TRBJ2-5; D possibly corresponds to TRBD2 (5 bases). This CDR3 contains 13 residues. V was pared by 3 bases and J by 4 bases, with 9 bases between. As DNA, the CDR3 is TGTGCCAGCAGTTTCGGGGTGCGAGAGACCCAGTACTTC. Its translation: CASSFGVRETQYF.

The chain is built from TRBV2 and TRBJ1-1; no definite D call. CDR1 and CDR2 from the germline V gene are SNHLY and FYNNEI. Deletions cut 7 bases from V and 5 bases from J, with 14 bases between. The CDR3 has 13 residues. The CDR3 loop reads CASTERERTEAFF. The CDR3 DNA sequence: TGTGCCAGCACAGAACGGGAGAGGACTGAAGCTTTCTTT.

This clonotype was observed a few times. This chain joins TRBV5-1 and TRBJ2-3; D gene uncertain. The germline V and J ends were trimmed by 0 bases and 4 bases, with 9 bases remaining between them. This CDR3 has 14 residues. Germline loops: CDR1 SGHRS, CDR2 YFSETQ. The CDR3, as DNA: TGCGCCAGCAGCTTGGTCGAGGTCGCAGATACGCAGTATTTT. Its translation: CASSLVEVADTQYF.

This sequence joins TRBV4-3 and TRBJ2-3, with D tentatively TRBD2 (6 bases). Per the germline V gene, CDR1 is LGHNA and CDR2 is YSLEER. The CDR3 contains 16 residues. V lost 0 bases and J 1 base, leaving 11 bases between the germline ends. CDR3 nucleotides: TGCGCCAGCAGCCAAGAGACGGGGGTAGGCACAGATACGCAGTATTTT. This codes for CASSQETGVGTDTQYF.

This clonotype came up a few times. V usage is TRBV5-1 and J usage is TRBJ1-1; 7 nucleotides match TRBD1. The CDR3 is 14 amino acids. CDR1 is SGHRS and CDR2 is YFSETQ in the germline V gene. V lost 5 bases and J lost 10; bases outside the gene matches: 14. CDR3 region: CASRPRSEGALAFF. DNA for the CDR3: TGCGCCAGCAGACCGCGATCTGAGGGGGCATTAGCTTTCTTT.

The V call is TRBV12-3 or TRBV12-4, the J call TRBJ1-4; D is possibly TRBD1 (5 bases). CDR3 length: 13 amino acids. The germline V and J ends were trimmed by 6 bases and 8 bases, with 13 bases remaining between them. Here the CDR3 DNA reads TGTGCCAGCAGATCAGGGCTAGGGGAAAAACTGTTTTTT. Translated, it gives CASRSGLGEKLFF.

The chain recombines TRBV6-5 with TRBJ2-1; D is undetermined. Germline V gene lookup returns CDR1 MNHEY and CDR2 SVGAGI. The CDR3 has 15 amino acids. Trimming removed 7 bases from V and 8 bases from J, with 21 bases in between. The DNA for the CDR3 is TGTGCCAGCACCGCGATGGCTTCTCCCCACCATGAGCAGTTCTTC. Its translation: CASTAMASPHHEQFF.

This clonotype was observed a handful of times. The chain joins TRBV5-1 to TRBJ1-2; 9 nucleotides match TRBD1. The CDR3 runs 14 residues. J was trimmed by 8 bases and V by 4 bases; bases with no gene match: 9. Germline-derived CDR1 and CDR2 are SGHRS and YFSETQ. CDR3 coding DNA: TGCGCCAGCAGCCCTTCTAGGGACAGGGAGGGCTACACCTTC. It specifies CASSPSRDREGYTF.

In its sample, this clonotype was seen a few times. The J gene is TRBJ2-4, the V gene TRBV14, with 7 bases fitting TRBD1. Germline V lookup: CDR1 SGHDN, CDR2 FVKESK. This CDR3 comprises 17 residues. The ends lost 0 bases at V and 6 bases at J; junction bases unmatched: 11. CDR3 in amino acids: CASSQDRGLAGPNIQYF. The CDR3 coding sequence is TGTGCCAGCAGCCAAGATAGGGGGCTCGCCGGACCAAACATTCAGTACTTC.

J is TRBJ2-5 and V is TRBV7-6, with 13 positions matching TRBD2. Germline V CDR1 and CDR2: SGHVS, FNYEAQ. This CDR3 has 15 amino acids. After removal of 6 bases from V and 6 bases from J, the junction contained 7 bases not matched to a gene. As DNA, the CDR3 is TGTGCCAGCAGTCAACTAGCGGGAGGGCCCAAGACCCAGTACTTC. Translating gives CASSQLAGGPKTQYF. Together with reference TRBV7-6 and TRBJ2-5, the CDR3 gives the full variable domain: GAGVSQSPRYKVTKRGQDVALRCDPISGHVSLYWYRQALGQGPEFLTYFNYEAQQDKSGLPNDRFSAERPEGSISTLTIQRTEQRDSAMYRCASSQLAGGPKTQYFGPGTRLLVL.

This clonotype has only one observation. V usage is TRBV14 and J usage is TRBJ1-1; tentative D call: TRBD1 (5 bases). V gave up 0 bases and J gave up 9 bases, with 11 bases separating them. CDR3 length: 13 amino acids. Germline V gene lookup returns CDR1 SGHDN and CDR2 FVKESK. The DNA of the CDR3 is TGTGCCAGCAGCCAAGATCGCAGGGAACAAGCTTTCTTT. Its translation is CASSQDRREQAFF.

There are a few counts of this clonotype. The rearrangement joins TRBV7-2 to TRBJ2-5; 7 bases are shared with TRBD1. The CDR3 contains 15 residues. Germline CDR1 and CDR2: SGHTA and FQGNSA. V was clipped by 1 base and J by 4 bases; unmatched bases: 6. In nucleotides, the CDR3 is TGTGCCAGCAGCTTAGGACAGGGAATCAGAGAGACCCAGTACTTC. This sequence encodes CASSLGQGIRETQYF.

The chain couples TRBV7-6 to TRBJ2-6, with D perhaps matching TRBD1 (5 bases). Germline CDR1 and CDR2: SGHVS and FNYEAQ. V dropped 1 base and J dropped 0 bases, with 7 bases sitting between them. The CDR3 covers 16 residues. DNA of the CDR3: TGTGCCAGCAGCTTAGTTGGGGCCTCTGGGGCCAACGTCCTGACTTTC. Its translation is CASSLVGASGANVLTF.

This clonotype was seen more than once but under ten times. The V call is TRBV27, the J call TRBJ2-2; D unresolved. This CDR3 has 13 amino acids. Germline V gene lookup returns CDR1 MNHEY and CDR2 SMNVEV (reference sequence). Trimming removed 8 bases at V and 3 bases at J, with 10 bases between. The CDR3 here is CASRVADTGELFF. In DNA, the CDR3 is TGTGCCAGCCGGGTCGCGGACACCGGGGAGCTGTTTTTT.

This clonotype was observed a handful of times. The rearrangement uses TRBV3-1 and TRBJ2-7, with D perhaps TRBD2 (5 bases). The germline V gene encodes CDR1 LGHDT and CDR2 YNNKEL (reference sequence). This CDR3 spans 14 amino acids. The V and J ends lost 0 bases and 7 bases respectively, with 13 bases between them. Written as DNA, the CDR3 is TGTGCCAGCAGCCAAGATCGTTCAACGGGAGAGCAGTACTTC. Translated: CASSQDRSTGEQYF.

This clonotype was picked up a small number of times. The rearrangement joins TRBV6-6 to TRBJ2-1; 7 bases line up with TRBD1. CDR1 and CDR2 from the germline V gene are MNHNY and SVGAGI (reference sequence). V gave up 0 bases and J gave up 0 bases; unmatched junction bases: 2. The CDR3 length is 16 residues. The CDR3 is CASSYSDRASYNEQFF. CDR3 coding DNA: TGTGCCAGCAGTTACTCCGACAGGGCCTCCTACAATGAGCAGTTCTTC.

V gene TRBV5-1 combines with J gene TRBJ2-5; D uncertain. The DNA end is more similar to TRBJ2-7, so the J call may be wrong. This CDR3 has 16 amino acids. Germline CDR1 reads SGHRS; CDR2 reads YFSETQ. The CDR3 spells CASSQGELVQTYEQYF. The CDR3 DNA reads TGCGCCAGCAGCCAAGGAGAGCTAGTGCAGACCTACGAGCAGTACTTC.

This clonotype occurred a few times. CDR3 region: CASSFAGTGLETQYF. CDR3 bases: TGTGCCAGCAGTTTCGCTGGGACAGGGTTAGAGACCCAGTACTTC. This chain joins TRBV28 and TRBJ2-5; the match to TRBD1 covers 9 bases. Trimming removed 3 bases from V and 4 bases from J; junction bases left unmatched: 6. Germline lookup yields CDR1 MDHEN and CDR2 SYDVKM. The CDR3 loop spans 15 amino acids.

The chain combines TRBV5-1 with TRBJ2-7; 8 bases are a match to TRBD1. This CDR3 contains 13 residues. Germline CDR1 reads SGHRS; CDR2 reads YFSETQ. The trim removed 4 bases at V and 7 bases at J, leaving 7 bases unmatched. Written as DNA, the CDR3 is TGCGCCAGCAGCCGGACAGGGAGAGAGGAGCAGTACTTC. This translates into CASSRTGREEQYF.